Listed here are 7 T cell receptor beta chains from one sample, sequenced in a study of regulatory T cells in long-lasting Graves disease. Both iRepertoire HTBI primers and Arm-PCR of CDR3 regions were used to build the TCR beta libraries. Each CDR3 protein is one row after TCRdb ran MiXCR on the multiplex PCR reads. This sample has 600,000 to 650,000 distinct CDR3 sequences, with about 15% found just once. Regarding time point: newly diagnosed GD, antithyroid drugs for less than 3 months. PBMCs provided the RNA from which the TCR library was made. The same sample was also used in a study of T cells in Graves' hyperthyroidism and ophthalmopathy.

The source was peripheral blood mononuclear cells (PBMCs), collected at new diagnosis, from a patient treated with antithyroid drugs. The receptor set was obtained from a woman in her 30s with Graves disease.

In this sample, this clonotype turned up many times. The chain joins TRBV2 to TRBJ1-2; perhaps TRBD1 as D (6 bases). The CDR3 is 14 residues long. Germline V CDR1 and CDR2: SNHLY, FYNNEI. V was pared by 5 bases and J by 6 bases, with 16 bases between. CDR3 amino acids: CASSSQGLGDGYTF. The CDR3 DNA reads TGTGCCAGCAGTTCACAGGGCCTAGGGGATGGCTACACCTTC.

This clonotype has a count of ten or more. The V gene is TRBV2, the J gene TRBJ2-3, with 7 bases that match TRBD2. CDR3 size: 14 residues. Trimming cost V 4 bases and J 6 bases; bases outside gene matches: 7. CDR1 and CDR2 (germline): SNHLY, FYNNEI. The DNA for the CDR3 is TGTGCCAGCAGTGTGGGAGGGGACGCCGATACGCAGTATTTT. This encodes CASSVGGDADTQYF.

This clonotype was observed many times. The gene calls are TRBV5-1 and TRBJ2-7, with no clear D. Germline V CDR1 and CDR2: SGHRS, YFSETQ. V was cut by 0 bases and J by 7 bases, with 17 bases left in between. There are 15 residues in the CDR3. The CDR3 sequence is CASSLEVWAVGEQYF. For the CDR3, the DNA is TGCGCCAGCAGCTTGGAGGTGTGGGCCGTGGGGGAGCAGTACTTC.

This sequence joins TRBV27 and TRBJ1-4, with D tentatively TRBD1 (6 bases). There are 12 residues in the CDR3. Germline V CDR1 and CDR2: MNHEY, SMNVEV (reference sequence). V lost 8 bases, J lost 7 bases, and 11 bases lay in between. In DNA, the CDR3 is TGTGCCAGCGGCGGACAGCTTGAAAAACTGTTTTTT. This gives the protein CASGGQLEKLFF.

The V call is TRBV20-1, the J call TRBJ1-6; D possibly corresponds to TRBD1 (5 bases). The CDR3 is 15 amino acids. The ends were cut back, 2 bases at V and 5 bases at J, with 13 bases in the middle. Germline CDR1 and CDR2: DFQATT and SNEGSKA (reference sequence). Here the CDR3 reads CSARIPEGNNSPLHF. The DNA for the CDR3 is TGCAGTGCTAGAATCCCGGAGGGGAATAATTCACCCCTCCACTTT.

This clonotype was seen a handful of times. The J gene is TRBJ2-7, the V gene TRBV18, with D unresolved. V was pared by 3 bases and J by 7 bases, with 13 bases between. There are 13 residues in the CDR3. CDR1 KGHSH and CDR2 LQKENI come from the germline V gene. The CDR3 nucleotides are TGTGCCAGCTCACCCTCCGAAGTTCCGGAGCAGTACTTC. Protein: CASSPSEVPEQYF.

This clonotype was seen repeatedly, ten times or more. This chain links TRBV7-2 with TRBJ2-7, with TRBD2 matching 13 bases. The trim removed 5 bases at V and 3 bases at J, leaving 4 bases unmatched. The CDR3 is 15 amino acids. The germline V gene encodes CDR1 SGHTA and CDR2 FQGNSA. The CDR3 spells CASSQRTSGSYEQYF. CDR3 bases: TGTGCCAGCAGCCAGCGGACTAGCGGGAGCTACGAGCAGTACTTC.